Below are 6 T cell receptor beta chains sequenced from a single sample in a study of beta chain features in type 1 diabetes. Sequenced material consisted of expressed TCRB transcripts (all of the isolated RNA was reverse transcribed). The method was immunoSEQ multiplex PCR; TCRdb's version includes in-frame clones alone and lacks a portion of them. Among 200,000 to 250,000 clones listed, around 10% were seen once. The specimen sequenced was naive CD4+ T cells from blood. These receptors all stem from a young woman in good health.

This clone showed up just a few times. This same CDR3 is encoded by further DNA sequences in the sample. The chain has TRBV29-1 and TRBJ1-1; perhaps TRBD1 as D (5 bases). Germline V CDR1 and CDR2: SQVTM, ANQGSEA. Trimming left V 4 bases short and J 1 base short, with 7 bases between. The CDR3 contains 12 residues. The CDR3 loop reads CSVVGQNTEAFF. The CDR3 nucleotides are TGCAGCGTTGTTGGACAGAACACTGAAGCTTTCTTT. The variable domain in full, with the rest retrieved from reference TRBV29-1 and TRBJ1-1, is SAVISQKPSRDICQRGTSLTIQCQVDSQVTMMFWYRQQPGQSLTLIATANQGSEATYESGFVIDKFPISRPNLTFSTLTVSNMSPEDSSIYLCSVVGQNTEAFFGQGTRLTVV.

This clone has only a few counts. The rearrangement joins TRBV4-1 to TRBJ2-7, with 9 bases aligning to TRBD1. CDR1 is MGHRA and CDR2 is YSYEKL in the germline V gene. The ends lost 4 bases at V and 6 bases at J; junction bases unmatched: 13. CDR3 size: 16 residues. The DNA for the CDR3 is TGCGCCAGCAGCCCTCGCCGGGGACAGGGTATAGCCGAGCAGTACTTC. Translated: CASSPRRGQGIAEQYF.

On this clone: The identical CDR3 is also encoded by other nucleotide sequences in the sample. This rearrangement joins TRBV9 to TRBJ2-3; 15 nucleotides align to TRBD2. This CDR3 has 15 amino acids. J lost 6 bases, V lost 2 bases, and 1 base had no gene match. In germline, CDR1 is SGDLS, CDR2 YYNGEE. The CDR3 region has the DNA TGTGCCAGCAGCGTGGGACTAGCGGGAGGCGATACGCAGTATTTT. Its translation: CASSVGLAGGDTQYF.

This clone has just a few counts. The chain has TRBV7-9 and TRBJ2-2, with 7 bases matching TRBD1. The CDR3 runs to 14 residues. Germline V gene lookup returns CDR1 SEHNR and CDR2 FQNEAQ (reference sequence). After removal of 6 bases from V and 7 bases from J, the junction contained 8 bases not matched to a gene. CDR3 in DNA: TGTGCCAGCAGGAAAACAGGGGTCGGCGGGGAGCTGTTTTTT. Its protein is CASRKTGVGGELFF.

The table lists this clone with a few counts. The rearrangement joins TRBV30 to TRBJ2-1; TRBD2 agrees at 7 bases. This CDR3 contains 15 residues. The J segment lost 4 bases and the V segment lost 4 bases, leaving 10 bases of the junction unmatched. From germline, CDR1 is GTSNPN and CDR2 SVGIG (reference sequence). The CDR3 DNA sequence: TGTGCCTGGACCCAAGCGGGGACTCTATACAATGAGCAGTTCTTC. Amino acids: CAWTQAGTLYNEQFF.

A few counts support this clone. This chain connects TRBV6-5 to TRBJ2-1; 10 bases are a match to TRBD1. V lost 6 bases and J lost 2; bases outside the gene matches: 4. This CDR3 has 15 residues. Per the germline V gene, CDR1 is MNHEY and CDR2 is SVGAGI. The CDR3 loop is CASSSGTGAYNEQFF. The CDR3, as DNA: TGTGCCAGCAGCTCCGGGACAGGGGCCTACAATGAGCAGTTCTTC.